This TCR beta chain was recovered during a study of T cell repertoires in cytomegalovirus infection. Turning to the study itself: An indication of both CMV infection and matching HLA type came from public TCR beta signatures.

Of note for this clonotype: Its antigen is currently unknown.

The V and J ends lost 7 bases and 2 bases respectively, with 11 bases between them. The CDR3 runs 13 residues. Germline V gene data show CDR1 as LNHDA and CDR2 as SQIVND (reference sequence). Via MiXCR, TCRdb re-called the reads, giving one row per CDR3 protein. Seen here are more than 150,000 distinct CDR3 sequences, roughly 30% observed once, and the top ten hold under 35%. Study-level points and caveats: Using cumulative public TCR beta family frequency, the authors identified those who carried CMV together with the relevant HLA.

The TCR sequence derives from a human donor in good health (CMV status not recorded). Some clones in this sample may be carry-over from other donors' samples. The sample was PBMCs. The V gene is TRBV19, the J gene TRBJ1-2; D is uncertain. The CDR3 spells CASIPSTNYGYTF. CDR3 in DNA: TGTGCCAGTATACCCTCGACGAACTATGGCTACACCTTC.